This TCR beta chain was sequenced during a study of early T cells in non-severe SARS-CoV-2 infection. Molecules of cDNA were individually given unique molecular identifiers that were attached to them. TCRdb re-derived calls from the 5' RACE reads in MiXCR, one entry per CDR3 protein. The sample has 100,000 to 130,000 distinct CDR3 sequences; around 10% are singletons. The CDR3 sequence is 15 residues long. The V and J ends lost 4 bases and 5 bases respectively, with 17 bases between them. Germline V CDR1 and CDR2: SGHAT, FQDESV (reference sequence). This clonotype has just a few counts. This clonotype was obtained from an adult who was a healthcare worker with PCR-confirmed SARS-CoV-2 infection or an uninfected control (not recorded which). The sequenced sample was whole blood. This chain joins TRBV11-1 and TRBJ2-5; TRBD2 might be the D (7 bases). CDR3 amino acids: CASSSSSGGSETQYF. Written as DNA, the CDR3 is TGTGCCAGCAGCTCATCGTCGGGGGGCAGTGAGACCCAGTACTTC. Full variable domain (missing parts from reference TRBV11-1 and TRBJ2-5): EAEVAQSPRYKITEKSQAVAFWCDPISGHATLYWYRQILGQGPELLVQFQDESVVDDSQLPKDRFSAERLKGVDSTLKIQPAELGDSAMYLCASSSSSGGSETQYFGPGTRLLVL.